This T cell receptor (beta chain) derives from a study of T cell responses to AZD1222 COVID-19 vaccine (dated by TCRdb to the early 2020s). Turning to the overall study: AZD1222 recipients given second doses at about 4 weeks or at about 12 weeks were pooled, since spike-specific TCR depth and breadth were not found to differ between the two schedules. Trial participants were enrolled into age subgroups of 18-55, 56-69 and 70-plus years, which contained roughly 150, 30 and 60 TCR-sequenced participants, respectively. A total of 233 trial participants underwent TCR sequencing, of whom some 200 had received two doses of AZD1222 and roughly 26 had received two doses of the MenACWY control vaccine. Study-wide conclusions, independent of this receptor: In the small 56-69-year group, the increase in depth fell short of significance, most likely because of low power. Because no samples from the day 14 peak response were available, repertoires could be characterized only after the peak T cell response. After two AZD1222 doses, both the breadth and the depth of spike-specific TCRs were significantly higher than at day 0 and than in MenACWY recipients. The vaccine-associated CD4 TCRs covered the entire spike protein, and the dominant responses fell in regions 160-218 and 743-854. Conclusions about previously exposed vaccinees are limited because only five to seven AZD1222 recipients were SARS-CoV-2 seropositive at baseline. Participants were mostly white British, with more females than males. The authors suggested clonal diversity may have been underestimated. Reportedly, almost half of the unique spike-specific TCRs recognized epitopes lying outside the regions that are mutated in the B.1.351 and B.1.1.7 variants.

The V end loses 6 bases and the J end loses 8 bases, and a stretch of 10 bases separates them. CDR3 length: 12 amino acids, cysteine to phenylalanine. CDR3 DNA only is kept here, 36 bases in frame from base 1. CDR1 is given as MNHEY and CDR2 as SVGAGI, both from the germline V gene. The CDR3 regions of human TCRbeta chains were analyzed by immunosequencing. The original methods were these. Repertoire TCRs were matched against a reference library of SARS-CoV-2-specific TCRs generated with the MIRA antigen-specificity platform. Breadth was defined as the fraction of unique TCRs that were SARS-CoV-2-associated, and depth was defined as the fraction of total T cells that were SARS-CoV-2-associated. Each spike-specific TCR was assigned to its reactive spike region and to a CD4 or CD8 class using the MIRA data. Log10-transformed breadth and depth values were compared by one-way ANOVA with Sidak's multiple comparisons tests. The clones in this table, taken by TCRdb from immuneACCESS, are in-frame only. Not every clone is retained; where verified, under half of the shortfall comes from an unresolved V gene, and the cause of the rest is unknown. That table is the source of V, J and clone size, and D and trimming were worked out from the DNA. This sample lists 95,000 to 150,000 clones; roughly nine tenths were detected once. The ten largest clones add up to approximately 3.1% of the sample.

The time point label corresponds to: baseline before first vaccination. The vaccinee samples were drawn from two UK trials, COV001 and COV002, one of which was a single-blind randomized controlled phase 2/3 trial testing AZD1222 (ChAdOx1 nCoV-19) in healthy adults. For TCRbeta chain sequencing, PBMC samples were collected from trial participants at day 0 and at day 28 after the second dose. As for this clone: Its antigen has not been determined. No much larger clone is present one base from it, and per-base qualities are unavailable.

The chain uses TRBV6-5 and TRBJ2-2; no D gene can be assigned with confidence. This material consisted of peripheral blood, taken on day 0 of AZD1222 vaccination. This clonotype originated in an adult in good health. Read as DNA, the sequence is TGTGCCAGCAGAAAAGTGGGGGGGGAGCTGTTTTTT. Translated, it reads CASRKVGGELFF.